What follows are 3 T cell receptor beta chains derived from one specimen sequenced in a study of cytomegalovirus exposure and HLA in healthy donors. The PCR made use of 60 Vbeta and 13 Jbeta primers. Here immunoSEQ multiplex PCR was the method, and the copy in TCRdb shows in-frame clones only, minus some. The profile shows roughly 130,000 clones, approximately 85% of them singletons. The sequencing sample was made of PBMCs. The receptor source for this set is a male donor in good health and CMV-seropositive.

The chain links TRBV27 to TRBJ1-2, with 8 nucleotides matching TRBD1. Germline V gives CDR1 MNHEY, CDR2 SMNVEV (reference sequence). Trimming at V came to 0 bases and at J to 5 bases, leaving 14 bases not matched to a gene. The CDR3 spans 18 residues. This CDR3 is CASSLSIGRGRSKYGYTF. CDR3 in DNA: TGTGCCAGCAGTTTATCGATTGGCAGGGGGCGGTCGAAATATGGCTACACCTTC.

This clone was seen once. The V gene is TRBV11-3, the J gene TRBJ1-1; unclear D gene. The V gene's germline CDR1 is SGHNT and CDR2 YENEEA. V lost 3 bases to trimming and J lost 5 bases, with 10 bases between them. The CDR3 has 13 amino acids. CDR3 DNA: TGTGCCAGCAGCTTTCAGACGAGGACTGAAGCTTTCTTT. It is translated as CASSFQTRTEAFF.

The J gene is TRBJ1-2, the V gene TRBV19; D gene uncertain. CDR3 length equals 13 residues. Trimming stripped 3 bases from V and 4 bases from J, with 9 bases between. Looked up from germline, CDR1 is LNHDA and CDR2 is SQIVND (reference sequence). In nucleotides, the CDR3 is TGTGCCAGTAGTATTGATGGCCGCTATGGCTACACCTTC. It translates to CASSIDGRYGYTF.